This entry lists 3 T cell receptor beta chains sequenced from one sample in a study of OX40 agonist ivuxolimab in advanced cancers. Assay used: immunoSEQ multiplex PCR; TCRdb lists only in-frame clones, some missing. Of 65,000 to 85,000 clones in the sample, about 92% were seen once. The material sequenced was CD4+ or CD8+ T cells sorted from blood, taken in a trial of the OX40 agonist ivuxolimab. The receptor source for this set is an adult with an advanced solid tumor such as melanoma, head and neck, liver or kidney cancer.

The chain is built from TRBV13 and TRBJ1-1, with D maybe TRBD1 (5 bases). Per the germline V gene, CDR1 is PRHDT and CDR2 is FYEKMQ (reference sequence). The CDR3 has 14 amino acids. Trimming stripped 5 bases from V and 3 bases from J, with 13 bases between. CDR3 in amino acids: CASSRGGTDTEAFF. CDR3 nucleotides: TGTGCCAGCAGCCGGGGGGGTACGGACACTGAAGCTTTCTTT.

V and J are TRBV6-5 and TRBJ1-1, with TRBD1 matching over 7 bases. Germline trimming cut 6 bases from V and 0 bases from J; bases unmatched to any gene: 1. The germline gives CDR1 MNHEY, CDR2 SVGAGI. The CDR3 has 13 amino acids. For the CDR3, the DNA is TGTGCCAGCAGACAGGGGCTGAACACTGAAGCTTTCTTT. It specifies CASRQGLNTEAFF.

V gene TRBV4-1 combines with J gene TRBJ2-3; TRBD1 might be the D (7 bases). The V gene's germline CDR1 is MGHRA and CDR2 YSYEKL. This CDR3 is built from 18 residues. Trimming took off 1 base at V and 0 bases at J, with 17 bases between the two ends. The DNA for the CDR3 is TGCGCCAGCAGCCAAGTAGCCTCGACAGGGACTAGCACAGATACGCAGTATTTT. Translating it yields CASSQVASTGTSTDTQYF.